This TCR beta chain originates from a study of cytomegalovirus exposure and HLA in healthy donors. Study observations and caveats: There were some public TCRs occurring in many donors, but most TCR sequences were rare. Confirmation in vitro established that a few CMV-associated chains were specific for CMV antigens. It was around 160 TCR beta chains that were listed as cytomegalovirus-associated.

V trimming: 2 bases; J trimming: 1 base; junction bases outside the gene matches: 9. This CDR3 has 18 residues. Germline values: CDR1 SNHLY, CDR2 FYNNEI. Sequencing was performed with immunoSEQ multiplex PCR; in TCRdb, only in-frame clones are kept and a portion is missing. Of about 120,000 clones in the sample, roughly 90% are singletons; the top ten hold about 6%. This clone has only one observation. Its antigen is unknown. This receptor was taken from a woman aged 18-30 years in good health and CMV-seropositive. This chain links TRBV2 with TRBJ2-2; 8 positions match TRBD2. The sample was PBMCs. CDR3 in amino acids: CASSEWGSGAMNTGELFF. DNA of the CDR3: TGTGCCAGCAGTGAATGGGGTAGCGGGGCCATGAACACCGGGGAGCTGTTTTTT.